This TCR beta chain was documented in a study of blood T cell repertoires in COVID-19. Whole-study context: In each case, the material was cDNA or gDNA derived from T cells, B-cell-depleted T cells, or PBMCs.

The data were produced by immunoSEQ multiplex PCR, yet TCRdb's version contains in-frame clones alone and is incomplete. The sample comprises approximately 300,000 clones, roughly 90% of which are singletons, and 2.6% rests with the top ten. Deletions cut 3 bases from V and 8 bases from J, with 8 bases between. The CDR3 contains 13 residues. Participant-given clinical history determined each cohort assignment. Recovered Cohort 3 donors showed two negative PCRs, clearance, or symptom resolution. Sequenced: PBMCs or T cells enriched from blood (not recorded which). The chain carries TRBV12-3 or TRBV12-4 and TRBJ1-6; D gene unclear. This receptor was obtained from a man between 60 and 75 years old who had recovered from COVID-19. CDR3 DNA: TGTGCCAGCAGTTTGCAGGATTATTCACCCCTCCACTTT. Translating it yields CASSLQDYSPLHF.